The present T cell receptor (beta chain) was sequenced within a study of T cells expressing NK-cell markers. Study in general: The authors sequenced eight donors, of whom seven were HCMV-seropositive and one was seronegative.

Concerning this clonotype: What it binds is not known.

For TCR beta, cDNA was produced by 5'RACE template switching with UMIs. For each CDR3 protein, TCRdb gives one entry from its re-call of the 5' RACE reads, without DNA. The sample includes about 400,000 distinct CDR3 sequences. The study's findings and limits: These clonotypes, the leaders elsewhere, also led the CD3+CD56-NKG2C+ fraction in a handful of donors. The study left the HCMV specificity of expanded NKG2C+ T cell clones unresolved.

The V gene's germline CDR1 is SGHRS and CDR2 YFSETQ. CDR3 size: 15 residues. Sequenced: blood T cells: a sorted CD56 or NKG2C T cell subset, CD4+ or CD8+ T cells, or bulk PBMC T cells (not recorded which). This clonotype was obtained from a woman in her forties or fifties in good health. The J gene is TRBJ2-1, the V gene TRBV5-1. CDR3 amino acids: CASSLQPSGSNEQFF. The complete variable domain, with remaining parts taken from reference TRBV5-1 and TRBJ2-1, reads KAGVTQTPRYLIKTRGQQVTLSCSPISGHRSVSWYQQTPGQGLQFLFEYFSETQRNKGNFPGRFSGRQFSNSRSEMNVSTLELGDSALYLCASSLQPSGSNEQFFGPGTRLTVL.